This T cell receptor beta chain was recorded in a study of beta chain features in type 1 diabetes. Study at large: Healthy donors resembled patients in age, gender and cell yields. Study results and caveats: Insertion counts at VDJ junctions were lower in type 1 diabetes patients, who also showed more deletions there. All four CD4+ subsets of Type 1 diabetes patients contained TCRB CDR3s that were moderately but significantly shorter.

There are 15 residues in the CDR3. CDR1 is MNHEY, CDR2 SVGAGI, per germline. Trimming stripped 4 bases from V and 0 bases from J, with 10 bases between. TCRB transcripts that were expressed got sequenced, as all of the isolated RNA had been reverse transcribed. The table came from immunoSEQ multiplex PCR; TCRdb's copy has only in-frame clones and leaves some out. The data contain hundreds of thousands of clones, roughly 12% of them seen just once; the ten biggest clones take up 0.02% to 0.025%. Comment on this clone: Its specificity is unknown.

This clonotype originated in a young man with type 1 diabetes. Sequencing was done on a sample of naive CD4+ T cells from blood. V gene TRBV6-5 combines with J gene TRBJ2-1; TRBD1 or TRBD2 may be the D gene (5 bases each). The CDR3 sequence is CASSSSGSSYNEQFF. DNA for the CDR3: TGTGCCAGCAGTTCCTCAGGGAGCTCCTACAATGAGCAGTTCTTC.